These 8 T cell receptor beta chains were sequenced from one sample in a study of T cells after yellow fever vaccination (dated by TCRdb to the late 2010s). Read against the paper, the sample's treatment or condition label means: live attenuated yellow fever vaccine strain. The library came from 5' RACE. Instrument on record: Illumina NovaSeq 6000. TCRdb applied fastp at Q25 and MiXCR to the public reads, then kept only in-frame beta chains. Records with the same CDR3 protein are collapsed into one entry carrying the most frequent genes and DNA. A total of under 350,000 distinct CDR3 sequences appear in this sample, 4.1% of them only once. The ten largest clones add up to about 22% of the sample. The sequenced sample was PBMCs, obtained 5 days after the yellow fever booster vaccination. The receptors originated from a man between 18 and 29 years old who received the YFV17D yellow fever vaccine.

The rearrangement joins TRBV5-8 to TRBJ1-6; 7 nucleotides match TRBD1. The CDR3 consists of 13 residues. Germline lookup yields CDR1 SGHTS and CDR2 YDEGEE. Trimming took 4 bases from V and 14 from J; bases not matched to a gene: 9. The CDR3 DNA reads TGTGCCAGCAGCCCCGGACAGGCGTGGGCCCTCCACTTT. It is translated as CASSPGQAWALHF.

In this sample, this clonotype turned up a few times. The chain couples TRBV27 to TRBJ2-7; 7 bases line up with TRBD1. The CDR3 is made up of 14 amino acids. Germline V lookup: CDR1 MNHEY, CDR2 SMNVEV (reference sequence). Trimming removed 6 bases from V and 4 bases from J; junction bases left unmatched: 9. The DNA of the CDR3 is TGTGCCAGCAGCGTCCGGGACAGTTTTTACGAGCAGTACTTC. Translated: CASSVRDSFYEQYF.

This clonotype was counted only a few times. The chain links TRBV6-6 to TRBJ1-5; a weak D match, TRBD1 (5 bases). Germline CDR1 is MNHNY and CDR2 is SVGAGI (reference sequence). The V gene lost 1 base and the J gene lost 1 base, with 11 bases spanning the gap. This CDR3 has 16 amino acids. CDR3 coding DNA: TGTGCCAGCAGTTACTTTGGGAGGGGCAGCAATCAGCCCCAGCATTTT. Amino acid sequence: CASSYFGRGSNQPQHF.

This chain links TRBV6-6 with TRBJ1-2; TRBD1 matches 7 bases. The CDR3 is 17 amino acids. Germline V gene lookup returns CDR1 MNHNY and CDR2 SVGAGI (reference sequence). The trim removed 6 bases at V and 2 bases at J, leaving 15 bases unmatched. CDR3 nucleotide sequence: TGTGCCAGCAGCGGCAGGGGACAGTACACTACGAACTATGGCTACACCTTC. It yields the protein CASSGRGQYTTNYGYTF.

The V call is TRBV25-1, the J call TRBJ2-3; D gene unclear. Trimming removed 3 bases at V and 5 bases at J, with 18 bases between. Germline CDR1 and CDR2: MGHDK and SYGVNS. The CDR3 length is 16 residues. CDR3 bases: TGTGCCAGCAGTGACAGGCAGCTATTACCACAAGATACGCAGTATTTT. It translates to CASSDRQLLPQDTQYF.

This clonotype showed up many times. V usage is TRBV20-1 and J usage is TRBJ2-1; 10 bases agree with TRBD1. CDR3 length: 15 residues. Germline lookup yields CDR1 DFQATT and CDR2 SNEGSKA (reference sequence). Unmatched junction bases numbered 10, after V lost 4 bases and J lost 7 bases. CDR3 amino acids: CSAIVPGQGTNEQFF. The DNA for the CDR3 is TGCAGTGCTATAGTCCCGGGACAGGGGACAAATGAGCAGTTCTTC.

In its sample, this clonotype was seen a few times. The rearrangement joins TRBV7-3 to TRBJ2-3; D is ambiguous. Germline CDR1 and CDR2: SGHTA and FQGTGA. V shed 5 bases and J shed 2 bases, with 17 bases lying between them. The CDR3 is 16 residues long. The CDR3 nucleotides read TGTGCCAGCAGCCAAGGAAACTCGGGTAACACAGATACGCAGTATTTT. Residues: CASSQGNSGNTDTQYF. The entire variable domain, with the rest obtained from reference TRBV7-3 and TRBJ2-3, is as follows: GAGVSQTPSNKVTEKGKYVELRCDPISGHTALYWYRQSLGQGPEFLIYFQGTGAADDSGLPNDRFFAVRPEGSVSTLKIQRTERGDSAVYLCASSQGNSGNTDTQYFGPGTRLTVL.

This clonotype was detected only a few times. The rearrangement uses TRBV7-2 and TRBJ2-3; 7 bases align to TRBD2. This CDR3 spans 16 amino acids. The germline CDR1 and CDR2 sequences are SGHTA and FQGNSA. The V and J ends lost 1 base and 1 base, in that order; junction bases with no gene match: 5. The CDR3 protein is CASSLVSAGGTDTQYF. Written as DNA, the CDR3 is TGTGCCAGCAGCTTAGTATCCGCGGGGGGCACAGATACGCAGTATTTT.